This TCR beta chain was obtained from a study of T cells in Graves' hyperthyroidism and ophthalmopathy. Whole-study findings and limits: Most thyroid clonotypes expanded above 0.001 appeared in blood too.

With regard to this clonotype: The antigen is undetermined.

RNA transcripts served as the template for amplifying TCR beta CDR3 regions. First-round RT-PCR targeting the TCR CDR3 was performed with the HTBI primer set. MiXCR, applied by TCRdb to the multiplex PCR reads, yields one record per CDR3 protein. The sample shows 300,000 to 500,000 distinct CDR3 sequences, more than 12% of them seen only once. Material for sequencing was blood. This TCR derives from a man aged 50 to 59 with Graves' ophthalmopathy.

As DNA, the CDR3 is TGTGCCAGCAGCGTAGCTGGGAGTAACCAAGAGACCCAGTACTTC. Translating gives CASSVAGSNQETQYF. The chain has TRBV9 and TRBJ2-5, with D maybe TRBD2 (5 bases). Per the germline V gene, CDR1 is SGDLS and CDR2 is YYNGEE. Trimming left V 0 bases short and J 0 bases short, with 9 bases between. There are 15 residues in the CDR3.